Following are 14 T cell receptor beta chains from one sample sequenced in a study of identical twins. Via MiXCR, TCRdb re-called the 5' RACE reads, giving one row per CDR3 protein. The table shows 1.5 million to 2 million distinct CDR3 sequences, with less than 35% occurring only once. Sequenced sample: cord blood. These receptors were collected from a newborn girl in good health.

To note about this clonotype: A junction boundary mismatches the germline segment, possibly from a read error. The chain joins TRBV7-9 to TRBJ2-1, with TRBD2 matching 10 bases. Germline V gives CDR1 SEHNR, CDR2 FQNEAQ (reference sequence). The CDR3 runs to 15 residues. The CDR3 region has the DNA TGTGCCAGTAGCTTCTCGGGACTAGCGCAAAATGAGCAGTTCTTC. Translating it yields CASSFSGLAQNEQFF.

The chain carries TRBV12-3 or TRBV12-4 and TRBJ2-5, with D perhaps being TRBD1 or TRBD2 (7 bases each). The CDR3 length is 15 residues. V was trimmed by 7 bases and J by 11 bases, leaving 26 bases between them. Here the CDR3 reads CASNLRGLAANEQYF. The CDR3 DNA reads TGTGCCAGCAACTTAAGGGGGCTAGCGGCAAATGAGCAGTACTTC.

The V and J genes are TRBV2 and TRBJ2-7, with D perhaps TRBD2 (6 bases). The V end was cut by 6 bases, the J end by 11 bases, with 14 bases between. The CDR3 has 11 residues. Germline V gives CDR1 SNHLY, CDR2 FYNNEI. The CDR3, as DNA: TGTGCCAGCAGCCAGCGGCGGAGGGAGTACTTC. It encodes CASSQRRREYF.

This clonotype was observed a handful of times. The CDR3 coding sequence is TGCGCCAGCAGCCAGGATGGGGGAAAGTACTACTACAATGAGCAGTTCTTC. Translated, it gives CASSQDGGKYYYNEQFF. The V call is TRBV4-1, the J call TRBJ2-1; possibly TRBD1 or TRBD2 for D (5 bases each). V was clipped by 3 bases and J by 3 bases, with 18 bases between them. Germline values: CDR1 MGHRA, CDR2 YSYEKL. The CDR3 sequence is 17 residues long.

This clonotype showed up many times. This chain joins TRBV10-3 and TRBJ1-5; D uncertain. This CDR3 is 14 amino acids long. V shed 3 bases and J shed 1 base, with 7 bases lying between them. Germline-derived CDR1 and CDR2 are ENHRY and SYGVKD. CDR3 residues: CAISERVSNQPQHF. Written as DNA, the CDR3 is TGTGCCATCAGTGAACGAGTCAGCAATCAGCCCCAGCATTTT.

The V and J genes are TRBV24-1 and TRBJ2-5, with a weak D call TRBD1 (6 bases). Germline V lookup: CDR1 KGHDR, CDR2 SFDVKD. The CDR3 has 14 residues. Trimming took 0 bases from V and 11 from J, leaving 15 bases between them. The CDR3 nucleotides are TGTGCCACCAGTGATTTGGGGGGCCCCAATGAGCAGTACTTC. This encodes CATSDLGGPNEQYF.

The V gene is TRBV28, the J gene TRBJ2-1; the match to TRBD2 covers 13 bases. This CDR3 comprises 16 residues. V was clipped by 2 bases and J by 8 bases; unmatched bases: 6. In germline, CDR1 is MDHEN, CDR2 SYDVKM. Written as DNA, the CDR3 is TGTGCCAGCAGTTTAGGGGGACTAGCGGGAATAGATGAGCAGTTCTTC. Its translation is CASSLGGLAGIDEQFF.

The chain uses TRBV20-1 and TRBJ1-3, with 7 bases identical to TRBD1. CDR1 and CDR2 from the germline V gene are DFQATT and SNEGSKA (reference sequence). J lost 4 bases, V lost 2 bases, and 2 bases had no gene match. The CDR3 loop spans 13 amino acids. CDR3 DNA: TGCAGTGCTAGAAGGGGACAGGGAAACACCATATATTTT. This codes for CSARRGQGNTIYF.

This clonotype was seen only a few times. The rearrangement uses TRBV3-1 and TRBJ2-2; 7 positions match TRBD2. The germline V gene has CDR1 LGHDT and CDR2 YNNKEL (reference sequence). CDR3 length: 15 residues. Trimming removed 3 bases from V and 4 bases from J; junction bases left unmatched: 5. Here the CDR3 DNA reads TGTGCCAGCAGCCAGGCAGGGAGGGTCACCGGGGAGCTGTTTTTT. Amino acid sequence: CASSQAGRVTGELFF.

The chain recombines TRBV12-3 or TRBV12-4 with TRBJ2-5; 7 bases align to TRBD1. V shed 4 bases, J shed 5 bases, and the junction held 10 bases outside the gene matches. The CDR3 runs 15 residues. As DNA, the CDR3 is TGTGCCAGCAGTTGGACAGGCCCCGGGGCGGAGACCCAGTACTTC. It yields the protein CASSWTGPGAETQYF.

The table lists this clonotype with a few counts. J is TRBJ2-2 and V is TRBV18; tentatively, D is TRBD1 (5 bases). This CDR3 has 14 residues. CDR1 KGHSH and CDR2 LQKENI come from the germline V gene. Deletions cut 4 bases from V and 3 bases from J, with 9 bases between. CDR3 in amino acids: CASSLTVDTGELFF. CDR3 DNA: TGTGCCAGCTCACTGACAGTAGACACCGGGGAGCTGTTTTTT. The whole variable domain, filled in from reference TRBV18 and TRBJ2-2, reads NAGVMQNPRHLVRRRGQEARLRCSPMKGHSHVYWYRQLPEEGLKFMVYLQKENIIDESGMPKERFSAEFPKEGPSILRIQQVVRGDSAAYFCASSLTVDTGELFFGEGSRLTVL.

The sample holds a few counts of this clonotype. The V call is TRBV10-3, the J call TRBJ2-7, with D possibly being TRBD2 (5 bases). With 6 bases removed from V and 6 bases from J, the gap between germline ends came to 9 bases. CDR3 length: 11 amino acids. Germline lookup yields CDR1 ENHRY and CDR2 SYGVKD. This CDR3 reads CAIRGSSEQYF. CDR3 in DNA: TGTGCCATCAGAGGGAGTAGCGAGCAGTACTTC.

The CDR3 sequence: CSANPVSFYNEQYF. CDR3 DNA: TGCAGTGCTAACCCCGTCAGCTTCTACAATGAGCAGTACTTC. The genes are TRBV20-1 and TRBJ2-1, with unresolved D. The J call may not be correct, given that the DNA end is closer to TRBJ2-7. The CDR3 is 14 amino acids. Per the germline V gene, CDR1 is DFQATT and CDR2 is SNEGSKA (reference sequence).

The rearrangement links TRBV2 to TRBJ2-1; the match to TRBD1 covers 12 bases. The CDR3 length is 15 residues. V trimming: 5 bases; J trimming: 3 bases; junction bases outside the gene matches: 2. CDR1 is SNHLY, CDR2 FYNNEI, per germline. CDR3 residues: CASSRDRGRYNEQFF. The DNA of the CDR3 is TGTGCCAGCAGTCGGGACAGGGGGCGCTACAATGAGCAGTTCTTC.